This TCR beta chain was captured in a study of response to subunit inactivated influenza vaccine. On this clonotype: Antigen unknown.

Study-level points and caveats: The authors suggested that few new T cells are recruited per seasonal influenza vaccination.

TCRdb fed the RT-PCR reads into MiXCR, producing one record per CDR3 protein. The sample shows hundreds of thousands of distinct CDR3 sequences, approximately 17% of them seen only once. Germline-derived CDR1 and CDR2 are MNHEY and SVGEGT. V gave up 7 bases and J gave up 7 bases, with 17 bases separating them. The CDR3 has 14 amino acids. Material: PBMCs from blood, obtained about 5 days after vaccination. The chain recombines TRBV6-2 or TRBV6-3 with TRBJ1-5, with D hard to call. The receptor was isolated from a man aged 50 to 60 who received an inactivated influenza vaccine. CDR3 nucleotides: TGTGCCAGCAATTCCCAAGGGATGGAACAGCCCCAGCATTTT. This encodes CASNSQGMEQPQHF.